This T cell receptor beta chain was documented in a study of a mutant IDH1 vaccine in newly diagnosed glioma. Across the whole study: Earlier treatment was radiotherapy, temozolomide, or both, with most getting both.

Sequencing used immunoSEQ multiplex PCR; TCRdb keeps in-frame clones, though not all of them. This table has fewer than 70,000 clones, around 91% appearing once. CDR1 and CDR2 (germline): MNHEY, SMNVEV (reference sequence). With 6 bases removed from V and 2 bases from J, the gap between germline ends came to 14 bases. The CDR3 contains 14 residues. Comment on this clone: Its antigen is unidentified.

As for time point: week 11, during vaccination. Doses comprised 300 ug of mutant IDH1 20-mer peptide each, plus topical imiquimod. The V call is TRBV27, the J call TRBJ2-7; possible D gene TRBD1, 5 bases. The specimen was PBMCs, collected from a glioma patient whose treatment included an IDH1 peptide vaccine. This receptor was taken from a man aged 35-49 years with glioma. The CDR3 loop reads CASRLGRGTYEQYF. As DNA, the CDR3 is TGTGCCAGCAGGTTGGGGCGAGGAACCTACGAGCAGTACTTC.